This T cell receptor beta chain was identified during a study of blood T cell repertoires in COVID-19. This table comes from immunoSEQ multiplex PCR, and its TCRdb copy is limited to in-frame clones, with some not included. The sample lists more than 350,000 clones, around 87% occurring once. Germline V gene lookup returns CDR1 ENHRY and CDR2 SYGVKD. Deletions cut 0 bases from V and 2 bases from J, with 7 bases between. The CDR3 spans 14 residues. For this clone: Other nucleotide sequences from this sample produce the same CDR3.

The receptor's source is a woman in her 30s with COVID-19, enrolled during active disease. V and J are TRBV10-3 and TRBJ1-1; D gene ambiguous. Sequencing was done on a sample of peripheral blood. The CDR3 loop reads CAISESAGNTEAFF. CDR3 DNA: TGTGCCATCAGTGAGTCGGCAGGAAACACTGAAGCTTTCTTT.